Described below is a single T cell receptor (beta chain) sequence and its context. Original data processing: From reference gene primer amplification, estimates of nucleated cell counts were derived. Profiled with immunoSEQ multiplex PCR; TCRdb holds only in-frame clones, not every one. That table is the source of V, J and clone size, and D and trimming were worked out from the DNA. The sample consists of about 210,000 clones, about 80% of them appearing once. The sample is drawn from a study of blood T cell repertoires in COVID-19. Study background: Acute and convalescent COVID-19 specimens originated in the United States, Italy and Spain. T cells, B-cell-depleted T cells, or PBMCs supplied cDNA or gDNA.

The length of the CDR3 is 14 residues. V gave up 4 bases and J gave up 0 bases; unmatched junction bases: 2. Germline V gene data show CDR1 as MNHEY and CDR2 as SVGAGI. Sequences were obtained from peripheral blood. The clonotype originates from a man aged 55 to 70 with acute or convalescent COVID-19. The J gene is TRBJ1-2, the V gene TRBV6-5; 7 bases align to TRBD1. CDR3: CASSFGTANYGYTF. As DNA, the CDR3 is TGTGCCAGCAGTTTCGGGACAGCTAACTATGGCTACACCTTC.